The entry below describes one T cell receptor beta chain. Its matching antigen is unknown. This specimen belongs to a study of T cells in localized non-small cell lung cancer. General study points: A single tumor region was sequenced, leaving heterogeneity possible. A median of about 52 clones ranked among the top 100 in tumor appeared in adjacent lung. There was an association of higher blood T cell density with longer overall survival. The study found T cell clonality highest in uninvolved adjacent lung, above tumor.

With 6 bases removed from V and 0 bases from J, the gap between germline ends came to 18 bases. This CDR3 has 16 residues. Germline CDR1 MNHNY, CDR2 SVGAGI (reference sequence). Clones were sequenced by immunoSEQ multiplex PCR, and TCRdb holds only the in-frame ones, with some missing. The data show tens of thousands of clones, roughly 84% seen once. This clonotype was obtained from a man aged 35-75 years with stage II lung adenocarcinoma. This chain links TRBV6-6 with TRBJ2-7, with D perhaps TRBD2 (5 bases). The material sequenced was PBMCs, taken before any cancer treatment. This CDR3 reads CASRPRGSESSYEQYF. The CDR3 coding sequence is TGTGCCAGCAGACCCCGAGGTAGCGAGAGCTCCTACGAGCAGTACTTC.